This entry concerns a single TCR beta chain. This sample was taken from a study of blood T cell repertoires in COVID-19. Turning to the study itself: COVID-19 samples collected from the United States, Italy and Spain covered acute and convalescent phases. Sources were T cells, B-cell-depleted T cells, or PBMCs; the material itself was cDNA or gDNA.

Original processing notes: For nucleated cells, counts were estimated from reference gene primer amplification. Repertoires were generated with immunoSEQ multiplex PCR, while TCRdb's copy carries only in-frame clones and drops some. V and J calls and clone size are copied from that table; D and trimming were computed from the DNA. The sample contains roughly 66,000 clones, roughly 80% of which appear only once. This TCR derives from a man in his sixties with acute or convalescent COVID-19. Sequenced: peripheral blood.

The CDR3 here is CAWRLRTGASNTEAFF. The CDR3 coding sequence is TGTGCCTGGAGACTTCGGACAGGGGCCTCCAACACTGAAGCTTTCTTT. The chain carries TRBV30 and TRBJ1-1; 9 nucleotides agree with TRBD1. This CDR3 comprises 16 residues. Per the germline V gene, CDR1 is GTSNPN and CDR2 is SVGIG (reference sequence). The J segment lost 2 bases and the V segment lost 3 bases, leaving 10 bases of the junction unmatched.